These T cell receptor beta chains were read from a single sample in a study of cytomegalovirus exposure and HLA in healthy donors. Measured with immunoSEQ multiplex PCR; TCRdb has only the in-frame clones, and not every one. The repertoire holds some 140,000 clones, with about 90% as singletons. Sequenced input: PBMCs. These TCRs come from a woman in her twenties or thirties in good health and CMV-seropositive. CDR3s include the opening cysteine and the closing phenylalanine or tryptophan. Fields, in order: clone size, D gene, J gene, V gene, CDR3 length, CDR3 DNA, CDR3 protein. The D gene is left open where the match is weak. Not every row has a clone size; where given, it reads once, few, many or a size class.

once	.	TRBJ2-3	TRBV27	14	TGTGCCAGCAGTTTAGCGGTCGGCACAGATACGCAGTATTTT	CASSLAVGTDTQYF
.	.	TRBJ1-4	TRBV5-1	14	TGCGCCAGCAGCTTGGCAGGGCTTAATGAAAAACTGTTTTTT	CASSLAGLNEKLFF
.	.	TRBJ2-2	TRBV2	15	TGTGCCAGCAGGGACACAGGGTCGGACACCGGGGAGCTGTTTTTT	CASRDTGSDTGELFF
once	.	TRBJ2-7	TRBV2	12	TGTGCCAGCAGGCCCAGTGGCTACGAGCAGTACTTC	CASRPSGYEQYF
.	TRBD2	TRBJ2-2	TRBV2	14	TGTGCCGGTTCCGGGAGGTCGAACACCGGGGAGCTGTTTTTT	CAGSGRSNTGELFF
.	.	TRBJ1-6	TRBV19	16	TGTGCCAGTAGTGCAGGGGAGAAGATTTATAATTCACCCCTCCACTTT	CASSAGEKIYNSPLHF
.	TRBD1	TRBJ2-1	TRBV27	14	TGTGCCAGCAGTCAGGGGGTTCTCTACAATGAGCAGTTCTTC	CASSQGVLYNEQFF
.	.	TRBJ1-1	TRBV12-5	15	TGTGCTAGTGGTTTGGGACAGGAGCTGAACACTGAAGCTTTCTTT	CASGLGQELNTEAFF
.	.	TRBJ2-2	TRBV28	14	TGTGCCAGCTACGGAGTAGTTGTCACCGGGGAGCTGTTTTTT	CASYGVVVTGELFF
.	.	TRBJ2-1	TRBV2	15	TGTGCCAGCCCCCCAACTAGAGAACCCCTCAATGAGCAGTTCTTC	CASPPTREPLNEQFF
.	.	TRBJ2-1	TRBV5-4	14	TGTGCCAGCAGCGACATTATGGCCCCCCAATCCCTGATCTTC	CASSDIMAPQSLIF
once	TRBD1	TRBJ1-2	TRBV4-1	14	TGCGCCAGCAGCCAGGGTACAGGGGGCTATGGCTACACCTTC	CASSQGTGGYGYTF
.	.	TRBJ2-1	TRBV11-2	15	TGTGCCAGCAGCTTAGAGGCGGTTCTCTACAATGAGCAGTTCTTC	CASSLEAVLYNEQFF
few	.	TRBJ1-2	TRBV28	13	TGTGCCAGCAGTTTACCCAGGAACTATGGCTACACCTTC	CASSLPRNYGYTF
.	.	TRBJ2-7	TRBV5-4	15	TGTGCCAGCAGCTTGGAACAAGGCCCTCGAGGGGAGCAGTACTTC	CASSLEQGPRGEQYF
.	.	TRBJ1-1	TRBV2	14	TGTGCCAGCAGTCCCGGTTGGTTGAGAACTGAAGCTTTCTTT	CASSPGWLRTEAFF
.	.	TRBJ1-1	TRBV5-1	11	TGCGCCAGCAGCTTGGGGAGAGAAGCTTTCTTT	CASSLGREAFF
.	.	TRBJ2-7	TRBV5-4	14	TGTGCCAGCAGCTTGGCAGGGATATCCTACGAGCAGTACTTC	CASSLAGISYEQYF
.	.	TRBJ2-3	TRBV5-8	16	TGTGCCAGCAGCTTGCCTATGGGGAGATACACAGATACGCAGTATTTT	CASSLPMGRYTDTQYF
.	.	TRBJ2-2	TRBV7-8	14	TGTGCCAGCAGCTTCCGGACTGGCACCGGGGAGCTGTTTTTT	CASSFRTGTGELFF
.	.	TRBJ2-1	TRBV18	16	TGTGCCAGCTCACCACCTGGCGGCAGATCCTACAATGAGCAGTTCTTC	CASSPPGGRSYNEQFF
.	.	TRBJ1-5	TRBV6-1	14	TGTGCCAGCATGAATGGGAGGGGAGGTCAGCCCCAGCATTTT	CASMNGRGGQPQHF
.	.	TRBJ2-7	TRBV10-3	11	TGTGCCATCAGGCAGGGCTACGAGCAGTACTTC	CAIRQGYEQYF
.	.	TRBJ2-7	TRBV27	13	TGTGCCAGCAGCCCTAAGGACTTCTACGAGCAGTACTTC	CASSPKDFYEQYF
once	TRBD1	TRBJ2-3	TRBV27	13	TGTGCCAGCAGGGGACAGGGGGCAGATACGCAGTATTTT	CASRGQGADTQYF
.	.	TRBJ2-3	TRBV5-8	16	TGTGCCAGCAGCTTGGTGGGCCAGGTCCCGACAGATACGCAGTATTTT	CASSLVGQVPTDTQYF
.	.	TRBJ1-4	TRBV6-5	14	TGTGCCAGCAGTTACCGTCAGATTAATGAAAAACTGTTTTTT	CASSYRQINEKLFF
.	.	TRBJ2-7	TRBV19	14	TGTGCCAGTAGCGAAATCGCCGGGACCTACGAGCAGTACTTC	CASSEIAGTYEQYF
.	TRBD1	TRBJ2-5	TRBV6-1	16	TGTGCCAGCAGTGAATCCGGGACAGGGGTCCAAGAGACCCAGTACTTC	CASSESGTGVQETQYF
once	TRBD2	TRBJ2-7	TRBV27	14	TGTGCCAGCAGCCGGTCTAGCGGGAGCTACGAGCAGTACTTC	CASSRSSGSYEQYF
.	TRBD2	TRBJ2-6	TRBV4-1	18	TGCGCCAGCAGCTACCAAAGCGGGAGGGCCTCTGGGGCCAACGTCCTGACTTTC	CASSYQSGRASGANVLTF
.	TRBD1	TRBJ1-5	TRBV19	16	TGTGCCAGTAGTACACGACAGGGGCGCAGCAATCAGCCCCAGCATTTT	CASSTRQGRSNQPQHF
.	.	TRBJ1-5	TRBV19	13	TGTGCCAGTAGTGAGTCCACGTTCCAGCCCCAGCATTTT	CASSESTFQPQHF
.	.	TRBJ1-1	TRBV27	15	TGTGCCAGCAGTTTGGTCCGAGACAAGAACACTGAAGCTTTCTTT	CASSLVRDKNTEAFF
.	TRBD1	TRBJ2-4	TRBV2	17	TGTGCCAGCAGTTTTGGGGCGACAGGGAATAGCAAAAACATTCAGTACTTC	CASSFGATGNSKNIQYF
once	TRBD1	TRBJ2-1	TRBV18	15	TGTGCCAGCTCACCAAAGGGACAGGTCTACAATGAGCAGTTCTTC	CASSPKGQVYNEQFF
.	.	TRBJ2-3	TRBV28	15	TGTGCCAGCAGTTTACCCGGGAGCGGCACAGATACGCAGTATTTT	CASSLPGSGTDTQYF
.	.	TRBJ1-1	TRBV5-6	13	TGTGCCAGCAGCTTGGTCCAGGACCCAGGGGCTTTCTTT	CASSLVQDPGAFF
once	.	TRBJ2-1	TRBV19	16	TGTGCCAGTAGTATATTCGGCGGCCTAACCTACAATGAGCAGTTCTTC	CASSIFGGLTYNEQFF
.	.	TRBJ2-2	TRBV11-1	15	TGTGCCAGCACCAAGAGGGCGGTCTCCACCGGGGAGCTGTTTTTT	CASTKRAVSTGELFF
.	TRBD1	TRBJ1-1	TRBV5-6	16	TGTGCCAGCAGCTTTGGCACAGGGGAGGTGGCCACTGAAGCTTTCTTT	CASSFGTGEVATEAFF
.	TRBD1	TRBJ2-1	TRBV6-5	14	TGTGCCAGCAGGCCGGGACAGAGGTACAATGAGCAGTTCTTC	CASRPGQRYNEQFF
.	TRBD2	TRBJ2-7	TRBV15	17	TGTGCCACCAGCAAACTAGGGAGTAGCGGGGGGGCCTACGAGCAGTACTTC	CATSKLGSSGGAYEQYF
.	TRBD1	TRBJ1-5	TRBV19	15	TGTGCCAGTACCGCCGGGACAGGGGGCTGGCAGCCCCAGCATTTT	CASTAGTGGWQPQHF
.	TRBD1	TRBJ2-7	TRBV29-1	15	TGCAGCGTTGAACGCTGGTCAGGGGGTGGCTACGAGCAGTACTTC	CSVERWSGGGYEQYF